The 17 T cell receptor beta chains below come from one sample, sequenced in a study of cytomegalovirus exposure and HLA in healthy donors. PCR involved 60 Vbeta and 13 Jbeta primers. Profiled with immunoSEQ multiplex PCR; TCRdb holds only in-frame clones, not every one. Seen here are around 120,000 clones, roughly three fifths observed once, and the top ten hold roughly 9.8%. Material: PBMCs. The receptor set was obtained from a woman aged 40-49 years in good health and CMV-seropositive.

This clone has a handful of counts. The V call is TRBV6-4, the J call TRBJ2-3, with D perhaps TRBD2 (6 bases). Trimming shortened V by 5 bases and J by 4 bases, and 16 bases separated the two germline ends. The length of the CDR3 is 15 residues. CDR1 MRHNA and CDR2 SNTAGT come from the germline V gene. The CDR3 DNA follows: TGTGCCAGCAGTACCGGGGGAGGAGGGGCAGATACGCAGTATTTT. Translated: CASSTGGGGADTQYF.

This sequence joins TRBV5-1 and TRBJ1-1; possible D gene TRBD1, 5 bases. Trimming stripped 4 bases from V and 3 bases from J, with 13 bases between. The germline CDR1 and CDR2 sequences are SGHRS and YFSETQ. CDR3 length: 14 amino acids. CDR3 nucleotide sequence: TGCGCCAGCAGCGTTGACAGTTACGACACTGAAGCTTTCTTT. The encoded protein is CASSVDSYDTEAFF.

V gene TRBV4-1 combines with J gene TRBJ2-5, with 8 bases that match TRBD2. The assigned J gene may be wrong: the sequence end matches TRBJ2-7 better. The CDR3 totals 17 residues. Germline CDR1 and CDR2: MGHRA and YSYEKL. The CDR3 DNA follows: TGCGCCAGCAGCCAAGTCTTCCGCGGGAGGAGCGCCTACGAGCAGTACTTC. Its translation is CASSQVFRGRSAYEQYF.

V is TRBV7-2 and J is TRBJ2-3, with D possibly matching TRBD1 (5 bases). Trimming took off 6 bases at V and 6 bases at J, with 13 bases between the two ends. The CDR3 extends over 13 amino acids. Germline V gene data show CDR1 as SGHTA and CDR2 as FQGNSA. CDR3 in DNA: TGTGCCAGCAGTCCCAGGGTATCCGATACGCAGTATTTT. It encodes CASSPRVSDTQYF.

V gene TRBV27 combines with J gene TRBJ1-5, with D perhaps matching TRBD1 (6 bases). The CDR3 contains 21 residues. The germline V gene encodes CDR1 MNHEY and CDR2 SMNVEV (reference sequence). Trimming took 1 base from V and 1 from J, leaving 26 bases between them. The CDR3 coding sequence is TGTGCCAGCAGTTTATATGGCCCATCATTTACAGGGCCCGAAAGCAATCAGCCCCAGCATTTT. Translating gives CASSLYGPSFTGPESNQPQHF.

This chain links TRBV18 with TRBJ2-7; D is unresolved. V was cut by 6 bases and J by 2 bases, with 17 bases left in between. CDR1 KGHSH and CDR2 LQKENI come from the germline V gene. This CDR3 has 15 amino acids. This CDR3 is CASSQNLGPPYEQYF. DNA of the CDR3: TGTGCCAGCTCCCAGAACCTGGGCCCTCCCTACGAGCAGTACTTC.

The genes are TRBV28 and TRBJ2-7; 11 nucleotides align to TRBD1. This CDR3 is built from 16 residues. The V segment lost 6 bases and the J segment 3 bases; nucleotides outside the gene matches: 10. Germline-derived CDR1 and CDR2 are MDHEN and SYDVKM. DNA of the CDR3: TGTGCCAGCAGGGATAGCGGGGACAGGGGGTTCTACGAGCAGTACTTC. Translated, it gives CASRDSGDRGFYEQYF.

The V and J genes are TRBV4-3 and TRBJ2-5; the match to TRBD2 covers 11 bases. The J call may be in error: the DNA end matches TRBJ2-7 better. CDR3 length: 16 amino acids. Germline values: CDR1 LGHNA, CDR2 YSLEER. CDR3 residues: CASSQGSGLAAYEQYF. For the CDR3, the DNA is TGCGCCAGCAGCCAAGGGTCGGGACTAGCGGCTTACGAGCAGTACTTC.

The chain joins TRBV4-1 to TRBJ2-4; the match to TRBD2 covers 10 bases. Germline trimming cut 0 bases from V and 1 base from J; bases unmatched to any gene: 15. The CDR3 runs 21 residues. Germline V CDR1 and CDR2: MGHRA, YSYEKL. The CDR3 region is CASSQESTGAGGPWAKNIQYF. CDR3 in DNA: TGCGCCAGCAGCCAAGAAAGTACGGGAGCGGGAGGGCCGTGGGCCAAAAACATTCAGTACTTC.

The chain is built from TRBV9 and TRBJ2-2; maybe TRBD2 (6 bases). The CDR3 is 16 residues long. Trimming stripped 0 bases from V and 6 bases from J, with 15 bases between. Germline lookup yields CDR1 SGDLS and CDR2 YYNGEE. CDR3: CASSVDNPGVAGELFF. Here the CDR3 DNA reads TGTGCCAGCAGCGTAGACAATCCGGGAGTGGCCGGGGAGCTGTTTTTT.

This clone was counted a few times. The chain has TRBV30 and TRBJ2-2; unclear D gene. There are 14 residues in the CDR3. Trimming pared 2 bases from V and 5 bases from J, leaving 12 bases between. Germline loops: CDR1 GTSNPN, CDR2 SVGIG (reference sequence). CDR3 bases: TGTGCCTGGAGTTCGAGCGACGTAACCGGGGAGCTGTTTTTT. This sequence encodes CAWSSSDVTGELFF.

This chain joins TRBV5-3 and TRBJ2-7; possible D gene TRBD2, 5 bases. TRBV5-3 belongs to the ORF category, with a function that is uncertain. V was pared by 3 bases and J by 4 bases, with 11 bases between. This CDR3 is built from 13 residues. The CDR3 is CARSSETGYEQYF. CDR3 in DNA: TGTGCCAGAAGCTCCGAAACGGGGTACGAGCAGTACTTC.

V and J are TRBV6-5 and TRBJ1-3, with a weak D call TRBD1 (6 bases). Trimming took off 6 bases at V and 4 bases at J, with 16 bases between the two ends. This CDR3 has 15 amino acids. From germline, CDR1 is MNHEY and CDR2 SVGAGI. The CDR3 region has the DNA TGTGCCAGCAGGGAACTACAGGGATCCGGAAACACCATATATTTT. The encoded protein is CASRELQGSGNTIYF.

CDR3 nucleotides: TGTGCCAGCACTAAAGACAGGGACTCTGGAAACACCATATATTTT. Residues: CASTKDRDSGNTIYF. The rearrangement joins TRBV28 to TRBJ1-3, with 7 bases fitting TRBD1. Germline loops: CDR1 MDHEN, CDR2 SYDVKM. The CDR3 extends over 15 amino acids. V lost 7 bases, J lost 0 bases, and 6 bases stayed unmatched. The complete variable domain, with remaining parts taken from reference TRBV28 and TRBJ1-3, reads DVKVTQSSRYLVKRTGEKVFLECVQDMDHENMFWYRQDPGLGLRLIYFSYDVKMKEKGDIPEGYSVSREKKERFSLILESASTNQTSMYLCASTKDRDSGNTIYFGEGSWLTVV.

This sequence joins TRBV11-3 and TRBJ2-2; D unclear. Trimming cost V 3 bases and J 0 bases, with 8 bases left between them. The CDR3 length is 15 residues. CDR1 and CDR2 (germline): SGHNT, YENEEA. The CDR3 nucleotides are TGTGCCAGCAGCTTTGGCGGATCGAACACCGGGGAGCTGTTTTTT. Protein: CASSFGGSNTGELFF.

The rearrangement uses TRBV14 and TRBJ2-7; the D gene is possibly TRBD1 (5 bases). V lost 0 bases to trimming and J lost 4 bases, with 10 bases between them. CDR3 size: 14 residues. Germline V gene sequence: CDR1 SGHDN, CDR2 FVKESK. In DNA form, the CDR3 reads TGTGCCAGCAGCCAAGATCAGGGTTATTACGAGCAGTACTTC. Protein: CASSQDQGYYEQYF.

This clone was seen only a few times. The rearrangement joins TRBV7-2 to TRBJ2-7, with D possibly being TRBD2 (6 bases). Germline loops: CDR1 SGHTA, CDR2 FQGNSA. V was shortened by 5 bases and J by 0 bases, with 14 bases between the two germline ends. CDR3 length: 15 residues. CDR3: CASSLTGTYSYEQYF. For the CDR3, the DNA is TGTGCCAGCAGCCTAACCGGGACTTACTCCTACGAGCAGTACTTC.